This T cell receptor beta chain is from a study of identical twins. Concerning this clonotype itself: Its antigen is unknown.

Study-level points and caveats: Potential partial confounding of zero-insertion analyses by invariant MAIT and iNKT cells was noted. The same donors were not followed; conclusions instead depended on cross-sectional statistical analysis.

From the 5' RACE reads, TCRdb called clonotypes with MiXCR, one entry per CDR3 protein. The sample consists of around 510,000 distinct CDR3 sequences, 14% of them appearing once. Germline CDR1 and CDR2: DFQATT and SNEGSKA (reference sequence). V lost 7 bases and J lost 7, with 23 bases in between. The CDR3 covers 14 residues. Separately, the same data were catalogued under a study of yellow fever vaccine responses in identical twins.

The TCR comes from a young woman in good health. This rearrangement joins TRBV20-1 to TRBJ2-7, with D unclear. Sequencing used CD4+ T cells sorted from blood. CDR3 sequence (DNA): TGCAGTGTTCCCTTTCCCCGGGCGATGTGGGAGCAGTACTTC. As protein: CSVPFPRAMWEQYF.